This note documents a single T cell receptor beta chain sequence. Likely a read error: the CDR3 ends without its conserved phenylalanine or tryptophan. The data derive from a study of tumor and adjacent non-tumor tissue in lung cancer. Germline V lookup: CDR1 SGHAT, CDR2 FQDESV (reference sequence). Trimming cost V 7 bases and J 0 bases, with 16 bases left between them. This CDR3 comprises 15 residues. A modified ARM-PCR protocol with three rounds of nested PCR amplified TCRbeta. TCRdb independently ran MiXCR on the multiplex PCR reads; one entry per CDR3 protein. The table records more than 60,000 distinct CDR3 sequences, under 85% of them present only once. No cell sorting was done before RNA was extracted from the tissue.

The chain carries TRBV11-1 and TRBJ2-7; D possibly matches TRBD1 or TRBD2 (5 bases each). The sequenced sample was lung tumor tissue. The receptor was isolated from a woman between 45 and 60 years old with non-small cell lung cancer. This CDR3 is CASIRTGAASYEQYL. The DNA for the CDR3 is TGTGCCAGCATCCGGACTGGGGCGGCCTCCTACGAGCAGTACCTC.